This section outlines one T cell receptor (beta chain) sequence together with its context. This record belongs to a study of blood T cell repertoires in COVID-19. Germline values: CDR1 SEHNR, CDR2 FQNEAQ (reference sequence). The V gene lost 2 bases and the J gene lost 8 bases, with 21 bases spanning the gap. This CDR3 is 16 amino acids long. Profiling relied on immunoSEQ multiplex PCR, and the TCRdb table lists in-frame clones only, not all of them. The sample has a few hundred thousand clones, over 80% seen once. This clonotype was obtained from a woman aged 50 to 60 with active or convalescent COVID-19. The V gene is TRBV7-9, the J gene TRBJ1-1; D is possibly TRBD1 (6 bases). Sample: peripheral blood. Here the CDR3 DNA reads TGTGCCAGCAGCTTATATTATGGGACAACCCCACAGGAAGCTTTCTTT. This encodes CASSLYYGTTPQEAFF.